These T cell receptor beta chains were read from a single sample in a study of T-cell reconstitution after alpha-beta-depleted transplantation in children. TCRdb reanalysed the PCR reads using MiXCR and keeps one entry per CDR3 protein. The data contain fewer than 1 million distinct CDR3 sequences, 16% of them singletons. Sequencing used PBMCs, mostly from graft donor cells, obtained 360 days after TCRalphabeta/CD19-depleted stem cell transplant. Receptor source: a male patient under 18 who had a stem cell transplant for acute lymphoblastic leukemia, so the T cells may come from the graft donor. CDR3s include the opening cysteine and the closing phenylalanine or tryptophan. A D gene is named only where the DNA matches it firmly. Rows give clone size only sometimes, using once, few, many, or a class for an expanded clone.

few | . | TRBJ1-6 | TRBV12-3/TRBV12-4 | TGTGCCAGCAGTTTAGCCACCTACCATTCACCCCTCCACTTT | CASSLATYHSPLHF
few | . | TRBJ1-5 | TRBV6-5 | TGTGCCAGCAGACTCGACCAAGTAACTACTCAGCCCCAGCATTTT | CASRLDQVTTQPQHF
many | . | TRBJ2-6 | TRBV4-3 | TGCGCCAGCAGCCAAGGGTTTCGTGGGGCCAACGTCCTGACTTTC | CASSQGFRGANVLTF
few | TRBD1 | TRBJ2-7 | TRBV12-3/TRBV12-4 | TGTGCCAGCAGTCCGAAGGGACAGCTAGCAAACTACGAGCAGTACTTC | CASSPKGQLANYEQYF
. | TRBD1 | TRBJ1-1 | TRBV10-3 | TGTGCCACCGGGACAGTTATGAACACTGAAGCTTTCTTT | CATGTVMNTEAFF
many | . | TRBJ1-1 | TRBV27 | TGTGCCAGCAGTTTCGCCCGGGGCACTGAAGCTTTCTTT | CASSFARGTEAFF
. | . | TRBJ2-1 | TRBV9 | TGTGCCAGCAGCGTAGTTGGCGATGGTGAGCAGTTCTTC | CASSVVGDGEQFF
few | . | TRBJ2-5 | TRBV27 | TGTGCCAGCAGTCCCCAGAGGGGAGTTCGTGAGACCCAGTACTTC | CASSPQRGVRETQYF
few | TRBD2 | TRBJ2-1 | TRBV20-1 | TGCAGTGCGACCCCTAGCGGGAGCTCCTACAATGAGCAGTTCTTC | CSATPSGSSYNEQFF
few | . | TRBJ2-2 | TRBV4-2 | TGTGCCAGCAGAGGACCCGAAAGGCAGAACACCGGGGAGCTGTTTTTT | CASRGPERQNTGELFF
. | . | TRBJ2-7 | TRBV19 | TGTGCCAGTACTCGAGGACCGACGACACGGGAGCAGTACTTC | CASTRGPTTREQYF
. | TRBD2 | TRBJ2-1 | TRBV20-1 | TGCAGTGCTAGGGGTAGCGGGAGGGCCATCAATGAGCAGTTCTTC | CSARGSGRAINEQFF
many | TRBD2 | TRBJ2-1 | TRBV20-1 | TGCAGTGCTAGAGGCGGGAGACGCTACAATGAGCAGTTCTTC | CSARGGRRYNEQFF
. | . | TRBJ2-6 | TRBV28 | TGTGCCAGCAGCACACAGGGAACTGGGGCCAACGTCCTGACTTTC | CASSTQGTGANVLTF
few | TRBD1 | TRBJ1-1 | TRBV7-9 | TGTGCCAGCAGCTTATCTCAGGGGGCAACTGAAGCTTTCTTT | CASSLSQGATEAFF
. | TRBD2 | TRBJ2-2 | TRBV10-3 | TGTGCCGTCGGAACGGGAGGGCCGGTGGTTACCGGGGAGCTGTTTTTT | CAVGTGGPVVTGELFF
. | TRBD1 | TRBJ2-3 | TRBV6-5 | TGTGCCAGCAGTTACTCGTTAAAGGGACAGGGTTTCACAGATACGCAGTATTTT | CASSYSLKGQGFTDTQYF
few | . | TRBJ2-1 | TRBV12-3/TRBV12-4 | TGTGCCAGCACTATTAACTTCCCCCCTGAGCAGTTCTTC | CASTINFPPEQFF
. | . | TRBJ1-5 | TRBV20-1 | TGCAGTGCAACCGACAGGTTGGATCAGCCCCAGCATTTT | CSATDRLDQPQHF
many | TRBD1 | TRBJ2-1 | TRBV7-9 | TGTGCCAGCAGCTGGGGGAAGGACAGGACGAACTACAATGAGCAGTTCTTC | CASSWGKDRTNYNEQFF
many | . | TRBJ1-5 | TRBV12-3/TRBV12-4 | TGTGCCAGCAGTTTAAACAGGGTGGGGAATCAGCCCCAGCATTTT | CASSLNRVGNQPQHF
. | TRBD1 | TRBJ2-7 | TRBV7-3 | TGTGCCAGCAGCGCTACCGGGACAGGGAGCGAGCAGTACTTC | CASSATGTGSEQYF
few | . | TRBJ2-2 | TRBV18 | TGTGCCAGCTCACCCTCCGAAGGACAGATTAACACCGGGGAGCTGTTTTTT | CASSPSEGQINTGELFF
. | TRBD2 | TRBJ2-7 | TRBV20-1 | TGCAGCCTCCGGGACTACCGCTACGAGCAGTACTTC | CSLRDYRYEQYF
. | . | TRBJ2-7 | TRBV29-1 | TGCAGCGTTCGAACGGGACAAAGCTACGAGCAGTACTTC | CSVRTGQSYEQYF
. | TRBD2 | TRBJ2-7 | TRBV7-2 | TGTGCCAGCAGCTTAGTCGGGAGGAACTACGAGCAGTACTTC | CASSLVGRNYEQYF
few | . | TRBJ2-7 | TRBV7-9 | TGTGCCAGCAGCTTAGTTGGCAGATCCTACGAGCAGTACTTC | CASSLVGRSYEQYF